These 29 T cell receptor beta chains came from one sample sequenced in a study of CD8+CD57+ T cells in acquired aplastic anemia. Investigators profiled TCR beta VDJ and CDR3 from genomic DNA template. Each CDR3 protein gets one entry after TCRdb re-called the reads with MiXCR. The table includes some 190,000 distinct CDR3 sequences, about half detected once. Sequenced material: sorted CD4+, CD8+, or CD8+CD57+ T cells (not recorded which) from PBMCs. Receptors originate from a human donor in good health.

CDR3 amino acids: CASSPQGLGNSPLHF. The CDR3 DNA reads TGTGCCAGCAGCCCGCAGGGGTTAGGGAATTCACCCCTCCACTTT. This sequence joins TRBV9 and TRBJ1-6, with a weak D call TRBD1 (6 bases). Germline CDR1 SGDLS, CDR2 YYNGEE. Trimming took 4 bases from V and 7 from J, leaving 15 bases between them. This CDR3 spans 15 amino acids. Complete variable domain (other parts from reference TRBV9 and TRBJ1-6): DSGVTQTPKHLITATGQRVTLRCSPRSGDLSVYWYQQSLDQGLQFLIQYYNGEERAKGNILERFSAQQFPDLHSELNLSSLELGDSALYFCASSPQGLGNSPLHFGNGTRLTVT.

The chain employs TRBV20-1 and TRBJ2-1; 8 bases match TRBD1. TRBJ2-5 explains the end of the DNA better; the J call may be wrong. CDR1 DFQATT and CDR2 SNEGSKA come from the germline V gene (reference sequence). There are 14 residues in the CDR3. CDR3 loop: CSARDRTGLETQYF. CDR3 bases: TGCAGTGCTAGAGATAGGACAGGGTTGGAGACCCAGTACTTC.

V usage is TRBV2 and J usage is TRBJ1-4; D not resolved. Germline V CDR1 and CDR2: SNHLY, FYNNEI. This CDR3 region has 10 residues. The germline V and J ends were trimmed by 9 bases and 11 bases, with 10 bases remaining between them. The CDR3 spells CAREKEKLFF. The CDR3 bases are TGTGCCAGAGAGAAAGAGAAACTGTTTTTT.

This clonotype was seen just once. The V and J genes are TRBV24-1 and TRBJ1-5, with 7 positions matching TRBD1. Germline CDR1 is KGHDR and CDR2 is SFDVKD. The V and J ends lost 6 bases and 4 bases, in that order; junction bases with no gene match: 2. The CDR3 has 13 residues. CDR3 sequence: CATSLQGNQPQHF. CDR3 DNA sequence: TGTGCCACCAGTTTACAGGGGAATCAGCCCCAGCATTTT.

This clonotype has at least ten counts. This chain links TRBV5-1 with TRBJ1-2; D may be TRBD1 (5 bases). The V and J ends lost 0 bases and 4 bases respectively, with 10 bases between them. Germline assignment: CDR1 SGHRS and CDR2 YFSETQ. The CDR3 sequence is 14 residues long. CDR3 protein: CASSLAGGTYGYTF. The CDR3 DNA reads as TGCGCCAGCAGCTTGGCCGGGGGGACCTATGGCTACACCTTC.

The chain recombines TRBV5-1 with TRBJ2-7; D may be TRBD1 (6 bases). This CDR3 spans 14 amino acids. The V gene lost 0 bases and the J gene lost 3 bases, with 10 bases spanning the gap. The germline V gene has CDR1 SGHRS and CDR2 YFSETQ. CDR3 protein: CASSLEWGHYEQYF. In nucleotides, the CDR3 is TGCGCCAGCAGCTTGGAATGGGGACACTACGAGCAGTACTTC.

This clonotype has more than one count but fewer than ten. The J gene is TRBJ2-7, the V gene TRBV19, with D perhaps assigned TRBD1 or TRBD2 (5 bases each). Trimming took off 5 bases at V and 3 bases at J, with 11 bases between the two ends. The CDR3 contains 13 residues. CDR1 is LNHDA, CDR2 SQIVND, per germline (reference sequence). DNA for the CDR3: TGTGCCAGTAGTTGGGGACGATTCTACGAGCAGTACTTC. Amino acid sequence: CASSWGRFYEQYF.

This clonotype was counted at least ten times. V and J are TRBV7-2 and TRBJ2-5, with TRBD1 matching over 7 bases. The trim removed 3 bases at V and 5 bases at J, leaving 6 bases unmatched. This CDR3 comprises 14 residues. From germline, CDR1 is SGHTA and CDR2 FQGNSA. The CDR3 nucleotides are TGTGCCAGCAGCTTGATTGACAGGGTGGAGACCCAGTACTTC. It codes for CASSLIDRVETQYF.

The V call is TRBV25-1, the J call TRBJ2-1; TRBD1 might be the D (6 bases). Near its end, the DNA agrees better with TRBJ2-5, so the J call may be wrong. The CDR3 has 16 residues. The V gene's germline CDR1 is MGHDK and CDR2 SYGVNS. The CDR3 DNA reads TGTGCCAGCAGCGGGGCAGGGACACCGACGGGAGAGACCCAGTACTTC. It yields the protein CASSGAGTPTGETQYF.

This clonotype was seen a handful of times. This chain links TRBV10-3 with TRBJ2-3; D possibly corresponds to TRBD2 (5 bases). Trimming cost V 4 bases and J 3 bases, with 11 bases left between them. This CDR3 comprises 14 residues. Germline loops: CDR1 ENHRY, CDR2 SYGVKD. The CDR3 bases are TGTGCCATCAGTGTTCGGGGTCGAACAGATACGCAGTATTTT. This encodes CAISVRGRTDTQYF.

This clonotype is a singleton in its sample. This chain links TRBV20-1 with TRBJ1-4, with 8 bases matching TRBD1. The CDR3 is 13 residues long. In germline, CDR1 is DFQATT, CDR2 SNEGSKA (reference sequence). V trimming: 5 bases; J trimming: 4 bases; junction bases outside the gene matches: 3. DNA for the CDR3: TGCAGTGCTGGGGGACAGGATAATGAAAAACTGTTTTTT. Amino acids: CSAGGQDNEKLFF.

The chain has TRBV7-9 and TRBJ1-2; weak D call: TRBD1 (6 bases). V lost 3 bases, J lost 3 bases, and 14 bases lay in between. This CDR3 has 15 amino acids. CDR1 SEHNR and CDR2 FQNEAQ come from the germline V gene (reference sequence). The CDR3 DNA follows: TGTGCCAGCAGCTTCCCCCCCACAGGGTACTATGGCTACACCTTC. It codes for CASSFPPTGYYGYTF.

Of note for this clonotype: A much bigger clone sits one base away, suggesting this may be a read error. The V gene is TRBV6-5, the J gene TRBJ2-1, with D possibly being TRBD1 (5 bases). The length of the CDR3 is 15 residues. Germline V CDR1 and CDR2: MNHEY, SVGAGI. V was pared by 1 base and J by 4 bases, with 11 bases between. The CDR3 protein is CASSYFRRQYNEQFF. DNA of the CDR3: TGTGCCAGCAGTTACTTTCGCAGACAGTACAATGAGCAGTTCTTC.

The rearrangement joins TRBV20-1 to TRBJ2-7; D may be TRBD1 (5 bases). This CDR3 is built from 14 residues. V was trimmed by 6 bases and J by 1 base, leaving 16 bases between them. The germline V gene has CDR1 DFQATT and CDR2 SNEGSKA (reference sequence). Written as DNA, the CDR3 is TGCAGTGCCCCCAAGTTCCAGGGTTCCTACGAGCAGTACTTC. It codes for CSAPKFQGSYEQYF.

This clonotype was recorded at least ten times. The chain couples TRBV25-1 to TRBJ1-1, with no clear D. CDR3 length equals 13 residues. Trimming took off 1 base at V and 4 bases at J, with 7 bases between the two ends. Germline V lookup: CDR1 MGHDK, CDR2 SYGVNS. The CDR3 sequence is CASSESRATEAFF. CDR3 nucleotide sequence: TGTGCCAGCAGTGAATCAAGGGCCACTGAAGCTTTCTTT.

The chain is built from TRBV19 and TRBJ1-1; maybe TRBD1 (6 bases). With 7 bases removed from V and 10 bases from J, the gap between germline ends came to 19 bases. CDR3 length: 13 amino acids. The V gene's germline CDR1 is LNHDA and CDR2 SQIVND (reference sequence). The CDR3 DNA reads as TGTGCCAGTACCCGAGGGGGAGGGGAGGTAGCTTTCTTT. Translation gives CASTRGGGEVAFF.

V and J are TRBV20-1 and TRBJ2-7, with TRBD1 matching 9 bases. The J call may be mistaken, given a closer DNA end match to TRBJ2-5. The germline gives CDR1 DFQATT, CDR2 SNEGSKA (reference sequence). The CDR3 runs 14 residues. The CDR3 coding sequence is TGCAGTGCATCACAGGGGGCCCGGTTGGAGACCCAGTACTTC. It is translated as CSASQGARLETQYF.

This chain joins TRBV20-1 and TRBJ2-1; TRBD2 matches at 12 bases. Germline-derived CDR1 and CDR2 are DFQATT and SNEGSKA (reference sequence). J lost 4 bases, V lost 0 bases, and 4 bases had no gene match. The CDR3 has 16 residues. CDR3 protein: CSARDLAGGPYNEQFF. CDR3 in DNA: TGCAGTGCTAGAGACCTAGCGGGAGGGCCTTACAATGAGCAGTTCTTC.

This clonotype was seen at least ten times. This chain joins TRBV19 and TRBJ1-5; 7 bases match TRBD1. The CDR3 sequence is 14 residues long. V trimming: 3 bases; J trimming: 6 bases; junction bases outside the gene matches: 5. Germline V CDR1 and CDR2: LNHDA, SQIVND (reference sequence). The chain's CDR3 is CASSMDRITQPQHF. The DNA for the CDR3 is TGTGCCAGTAGTATGGACAGGATAACTCAGCCCCAGCATTTT.

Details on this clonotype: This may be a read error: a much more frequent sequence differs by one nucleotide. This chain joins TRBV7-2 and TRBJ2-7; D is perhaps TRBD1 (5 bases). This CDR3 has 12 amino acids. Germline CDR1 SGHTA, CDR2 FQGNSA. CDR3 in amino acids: CASSFDSYERYF. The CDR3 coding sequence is TGTGCCAGCAGCTTTGACAGCTACGAGCGGTACTTC.

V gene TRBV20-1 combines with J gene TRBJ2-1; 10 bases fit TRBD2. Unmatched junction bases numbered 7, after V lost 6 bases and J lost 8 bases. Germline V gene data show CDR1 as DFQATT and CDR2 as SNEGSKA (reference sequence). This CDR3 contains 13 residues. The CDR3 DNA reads TGCAGTGCGCCGAGCGGGAGGGGGGATGAGCAGTTCTTC. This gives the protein CSAPSGRGDEQFF.

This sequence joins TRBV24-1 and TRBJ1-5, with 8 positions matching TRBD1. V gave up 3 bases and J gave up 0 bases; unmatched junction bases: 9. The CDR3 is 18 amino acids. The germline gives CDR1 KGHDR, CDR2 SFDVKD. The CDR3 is CATSDGRQGSLSNQPQHF. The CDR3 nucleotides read TGTGCCACCAGTGATGGGAGACAGGGGAGTCTTAGCAATCAGCCCCAGCATTTT.

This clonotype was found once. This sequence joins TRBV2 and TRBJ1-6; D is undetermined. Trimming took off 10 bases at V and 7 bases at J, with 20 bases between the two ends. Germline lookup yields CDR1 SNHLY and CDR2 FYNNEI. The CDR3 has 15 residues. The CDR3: CAIRKGGEENSPLHF. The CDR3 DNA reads TGTGCCATCAGAAAGGGAGGAGAGGAGAATTCACCCCTCCACTTT.

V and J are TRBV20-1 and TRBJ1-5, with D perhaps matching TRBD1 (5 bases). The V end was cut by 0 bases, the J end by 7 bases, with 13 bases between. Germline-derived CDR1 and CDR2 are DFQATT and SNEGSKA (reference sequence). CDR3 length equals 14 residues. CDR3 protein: CSARERGTAQPQHF. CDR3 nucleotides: TGCAGTGCTAGAGAGCGGGGCACGGCCCAGCCCCAGCATTTT.

The CDR3 sequence is CASSPVESTDTQYF. CDR3 DNA sequence: TGTGCCAGCTCACCAGTGGAGAGCACAGATACGCAGTATTTT. This chain joins TRBV18 and TRBJ2-3, with D unclear. Trimming pared 2 bases from V and 0 bases from J, leaving 6 bases between. The CDR3 has 14 amino acids. CDR1 is KGHSH, CDR2 LQKENI, per germline.

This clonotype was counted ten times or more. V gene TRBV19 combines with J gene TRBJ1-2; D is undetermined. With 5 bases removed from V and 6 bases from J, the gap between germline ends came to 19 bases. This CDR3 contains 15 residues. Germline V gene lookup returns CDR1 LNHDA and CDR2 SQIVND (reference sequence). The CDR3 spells CASSPRTSGMDGYTF. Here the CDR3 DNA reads TGTGCCAGTAGTCCAAGGACTTCGGGAATGGATGGCTACACCTTC.

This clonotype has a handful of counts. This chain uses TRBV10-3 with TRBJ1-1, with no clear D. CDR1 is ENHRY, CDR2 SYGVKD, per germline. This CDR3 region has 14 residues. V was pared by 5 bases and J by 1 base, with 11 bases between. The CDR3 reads CAISPFSANTEAFF. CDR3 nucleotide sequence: TGTGCCATCAGTCCTTTTTCAGCGAACACTGAAGCTTTCTTT.

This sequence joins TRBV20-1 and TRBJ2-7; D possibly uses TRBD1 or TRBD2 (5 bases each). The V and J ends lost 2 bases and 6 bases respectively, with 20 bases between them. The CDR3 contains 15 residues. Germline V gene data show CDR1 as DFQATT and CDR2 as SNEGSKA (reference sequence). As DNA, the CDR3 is TGCAGTGCTAGACGGTCCATGGGGGTAACGACCGAGCAGTACTTC. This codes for CSARRSMGVTTEQYF.

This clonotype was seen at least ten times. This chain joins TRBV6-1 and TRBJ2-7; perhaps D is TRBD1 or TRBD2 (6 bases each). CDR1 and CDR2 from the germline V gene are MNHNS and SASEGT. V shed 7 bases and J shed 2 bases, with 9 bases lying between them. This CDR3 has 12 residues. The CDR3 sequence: CASTGAPYEQYF. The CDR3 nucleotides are TGTGCCAGCACGGGGGCTCCCTACGAGCAGTACTTC.